This TCR beta chain was captured in a study of blood T cell repertoires in COVID-19. Sequenced by immunoSEQ multiplex PCR; TCRdb stores in-frame clones only, minus some. The sample carries approximately 250,000 clones, around 89% recorded once. Trimming cost V 4 bases and J 2 bases; bases outside gene matches: 6. This CDR3 is built from 16 residues. Germline assignment: CDR1 MGHRA and CDR2 YSYEKL. Sequenced material: PBMCs or T cells enriched from blood (not recorded which). The clonotype was recovered from a woman in her forties with acute COVID-19. The chain recombines TRBV4-1 with TRBJ2-7; 12 bases agree with TRBD2. The CDR3 region is CASSLRLAGETYEQYF. DNA of the CDR3: TGCGCCAGCAGCCTCAGACTAGCGGGGGAGACCTACGAGCAGTACTTC.